A selection of T cell receptor beta chains follows, all from one sample in a study of T-cell reconstitution after alpha-beta-depleted transplantation in children. MiXCR, run by TCRdb on the PCR reads, gives a single entry per CDR3 protein. Of hundreds of thousands of distinct CDR3 sequences detected, approximately 10% appear once; the ten largest clones hold approximately 28%. The sample in question was PBMCs, obtained before TCRalphabeta/CD19-depleted stem cell transplant. Receptors were obtained from a child under three years old with acute myeloid leukemia, due to receive a stem cell transplant. Both conserved end residues are part of each CDR3. Each record gives: V gene, D gene, clone size, J gene, CDR3 DNA, CDR3 protein. D genes are given only for firm matches. Clone size is not always given. Where it is, it says once, few, many or a class for expanded clones.

>TRBV20-1|-|many|TRBJ1-1
TGCAGTGCTACGGGGGACACTGAAGCTTTCTTT
CSATGDTEAFF
>TRBV3-1|-|many|TRBJ2-1
TGTGCCAGCAGCCAAGATCGCGGGTGGGACTACAATGAGCAGTTCTTC
CASSQDRGWDYNEQFF
>TRBV4-3|-|many|TRBJ2-7
TGCGCCAGCAGCCCTGGGAACTCCTACGAGCAGTACTTC
CASSPGNSYEQYF
>TRBV11-3|TRBD2|many|TRBJ2-3
TGTGCCAGCAGCTCCGGGACTAGCGGGATTGGTACGCAGTATTTT
CASSSGTSGIGTQYF
>TRBV20-1|TRBD2|many|TRBJ2-7
TGCAGTGCTAAGGATAGCGGGAGCTTCTACGAGCAGTACTTC
CSAKDSGSFYEQYF
>TRBV29-1|-|many|TRBJ2-7
TGCAGCGCTGTTGAACCCGGACAGTCCTACGAGCAGTACTTC
CSAVEPGQSYEQYF
>TRBV5-1|-|many|TRBJ1-4
TGCGCCAGCAGCTTGGAAGGGGGTGCAACTAATGAAAAACTGTTTTTT
CASSLEGGATNEKLFF
>TRBV5-1|-|many|TRBJ2-7
TGCGCCAGCAGCTTCGCCCTCCCCGGATCCTACGAGCAGTACTTC
CASSFALPGSYEQYF
>TRBV12-3/TRBV12-4|-|-|TRBJ2-2
TGTGCCAGCAGTTTATTCCACACGATGACCGGGGAGCTGTTTTTT
CASSLFHTMTGELFF
>TRBV13|TRBD2|many|TRBJ2-3
TGTGCCAGCAGCTCCCGGGACAGGGTTCGACTAGCGGGAGAAAGCACAGATACGCAGTATTTT
CASSSRDRVRLAGESTDTQYF
>TRBV20-1|-|many|TRBJ2-4
TGCAGTCCCTTCATGGCGGTAGCCAAAAACATTCAGTACTTC
CSPFMAVAKNIQYF
>TRBV5-1|-|many|TRBJ2-2
TGCGCCAGCAGCTTGGAACGCGGCGGGGAGCTGTTTTTT
CASSLERGGELFF
>TRBV3-1|-|-|TRBJ2-6
TGTGCCAGCAGCCAAAGCTCTGGGGCCAACGTCCTGACTTTC
CASSQSSGANVLTF
>TRBV5-1|-|-|TRBJ2-6
TGCGCCGGAAACATCTGGGGGGCCAACGTCCTGACTTTC
CAGNIWGANVLTF
>TRBV29-1|-|many|TRBJ1-4
TGCAGCGTCCAACACCGAACTAATGAAAAACTGTTTTTT
CSVQHRTNEKLFF
>TRBV20-1|-|many|TRBJ1-3
TGCAGTGCTATGATCGGGACACCTGGAAACACCATATATTTT
CSAMIGTPGNTIYF
>TRBV4-1|-|few|TRBJ2-1
TGCGCCAGCAGACAATCAGGTCCGCGCCAATCCTACAATGAGCAGTTCTTC
CASRQSGPRQSYNEQFF
>TRBV6-1|TRBD1|many|TRBJ1-2
TGTGCCAGCAGTGGCCGCAGGGGGCCCGGAGGCTACACCTTC
CASSGRRGPGGYTF
>TRBV6-1|TRBD2|many|TRBJ2-3
TGTGCCAGCAGCAGTTTAGCGGGAGGGCGCACAGATACGCAGTATTTT
CASSSLAGGRTDTQYF
>TRBV5-1|-|many|TRBJ1-1
TGCGCCAGCAGCTTGCCCGGCGGAGGCGAAGCTTTCTTT
CASSLPGGGEAFF
>TRBV6-5|-|many|TRBJ1-1
TGTGCCAGCAGTTCCTCTGTAGCTGAAGCTTTCTTT
CASSSSVAEAFF
>TRBV12-3/TRBV12-4|-|many|TRBJ2-3
TGTGCCAGCAGCGTAGAAGTCAGTACGCAGTATTTT
CASSVEVSTQYF
>TRBV7-2|-|many|TRBJ2-1
TGTGCCAGCAGCTCCATCAGGCAGAAATACAATGAGCAGTTCTTC
CASSSIRQKYNEQFF
>TRBV6-6|-|many|TRBJ1-2
TGTGCCAGCAGTTACATCGGTCTAAACTATGGCTACACCTTC
CASSYIGLNYGYTF
>TRBV5-1|-|many|TRBJ2-7
TGCGCCAGCAGCTTGGGCAGGGGATCGATCGAGCAGTACTTC
CASSLGRGSIEQYF
>TRBV6-4|-|-|TRBJ2-3
TGTGCCAGCAGTGAGGGAGACGGCACAGATACGCAGTATTTT
CASSEGDGTDTQYF
>TRBV12-3/TRBV12-4|-|many|TRBJ2-3
TGTGCCAGCAGTCCGAAGACCAGGGCAGATACGCAGTATTTT
CASSPKTRADTQYF
>TRBV2|TRBD2|-|TRBJ2-7
TGTGCCAGCCATACGACTAGCGACGAGCAGTACTTC
CASHTTSDEQYF
>TRBV10-3|TRBD1|many|TRBJ2-7
TGTGCCATCAGTGAGGGACAGGGGGCCTACGAGCAGTACTTC
CAISEGQGAYEQYF
>TRBV7-9|-|many|TRBJ2-1
TGTGCCAGCAGCTTCGGGACTTTAGTACTAAATGAGCAGTTCTTC
CASSFGTLVLNEQFF
>TRBV20-1|-|many|TRBJ2-7
TGCAGTGCCCCAACGACGGTAGGGACCTTTGGGCAGTACTTC
CSAPTTVGTFGQYF
>TRBV29-1|-|many|TRBJ2-1
TGCAGCGTTGCCCTCGACCGTGGGATGGGCCCCTACAATGAGCAGTTCTTC
CSVALDRGMGPYNEQFF
>TRBV20-1|TRBD2|many|TRBJ2-5
TGCAGTGCTAGTATTAGCGGGAGGGAAGAGACCCAGTACTTC
CSASISGREETQYF
>TRBV29-1|-|many|TRBJ2-5
TGCAGCGTTGATCTCCAGGGGCTAGAGACCCAGTACTTC
CSVDLQGLETQYF
>TRBV6-2/TRBV6-3|-|many|TRBJ2-2
TGTGCCAGCAGCCAGAACACCGGGGAGCTGTTTTTT
CASSQNTGELFF
>TRBV5-1|TRBD1|many|TRBJ1-1
TGCGCAGGGGGCCCAGGGCCTGGCAACACTGAAGCTTTCTTT
CAGGPGPGNTEAFF
>TRBV5-1|-|many|TRBJ2-2
TGCGCCAGCAGCTCCATGGGGGAAGGCACCGGGGAGCTGTTTTTT
CASSSMGEGTGELFF
>TRBV5-1|-|few|TRBJ2-3
TGCGCCAGCAGCTTTCGGGGCTTCACAGATACGCAGTATTTT
CASSFRGFTDTQYF
>TRBV5-1|-|many|TRBJ2-3
TGCGCCAGCAGCTTGGCCTTTGGAACTAGCACAGATACGCAGTATTTT
CASSLAFGTSTDTQYF
>TRBV29-1|-|many|TRBJ2-5
TGCAGCGTTGATTTCGCCAGGGAGTCCCAGTACTTC
CSVDFARESQYF
>TRBV5-1|TRBD2|many|TRBJ2-7
TGCGCCAGCAGCTTAGGAGCGGGAGCAAACGAGCAGTACTTC
CASSLGAGANEQYF
>TRBV12-3/TRBV12-4|TRBD1|many|TRBJ1-1
TGTGCCAGCAGACGGGACAGGGTGGCTTTCTTT
CASRRDRVAFF
>TRBV21-1|-|few|TRBJ2-3
TGTGCCAGAGAAGATACGCAGTATTTT
CAREDTQYF
>TRBV7-8|-|many|TRBJ2-4
TGTGCCAGCAGCTTATACTCAGGGACGAACATTCAGTACTTC
CASSLYSGTNIQYF
>TRBV5-1|TRBD2|many|TRBJ2-5
TGCGCCAGCAGCTTAGAGCGGGGGGGCCAAGAGACCCAGTACTTC
CASSLERGGQETQYF
>TRBV21-1|-|-|TRBJ2-6
TGTGCCAGCAGCAAAAAGGGACACTCTGGGGCCAACGTCCTGACTTTC
CASSKKGHSGANVLTF
>TRBV20-1|-|many|TRBJ2-5
TGCAGTGCTAGAAGGGCGGGAATTGCAGAGACCCAGTACTTC
CSARRAGIAETQYF
>TRBV20-1|-|-|TRBJ1-5
TGCAGTGCACAGACAAATAATCAGCCCCAGCATTTT
CSAQTNNQPQHF
>TRBV11-2|-|-|TRBJ2-2
TGTGCCAATACAAGGCTAGCCCGGAACACCGGGGAGCTGTTTTTT
CANTRLARNTGELFF
>TRBV23-1|-|few|TRBJ1-5
TGCGCCAGCAGTCAATCGTCGCGGGGTTTTCAGCCCCAGCATTTT
CASSQSSRGFQPQHF
>TRBV2|-|many|TRBJ2-3
TGTGCCAGCAGTGCATGGCGGACAACAACAGATACGCAGTATTTT
CASSAWRTTTDTQYF
>TRBV30|-|-|TRBJ2-1
TGTGCCGGGCGGGGTTATGAGCAGTTCTTC
CAGRGYEQFF
>TRBV18|-|many|TRBJ2-5
TGTGCCAGCTCACCTAGGGGTGGACAGACCCAGTACTTC
CASSPRGGQTQYF
>TRBV14|TRBD2|many|TRBJ2-5
TGTGCCAGCAGCCAAGGACTAGCGGCTCGAACCCAGTACTTC
CASSQGLAARTQYF
>TRBV20-1|TRBD2|-|TRBJ2-1
TGCAGTGCGACTAGCGGGGTAAAGGTCAACAATGAGCAGTTCTTC
CSATSGVKVNNEQFF